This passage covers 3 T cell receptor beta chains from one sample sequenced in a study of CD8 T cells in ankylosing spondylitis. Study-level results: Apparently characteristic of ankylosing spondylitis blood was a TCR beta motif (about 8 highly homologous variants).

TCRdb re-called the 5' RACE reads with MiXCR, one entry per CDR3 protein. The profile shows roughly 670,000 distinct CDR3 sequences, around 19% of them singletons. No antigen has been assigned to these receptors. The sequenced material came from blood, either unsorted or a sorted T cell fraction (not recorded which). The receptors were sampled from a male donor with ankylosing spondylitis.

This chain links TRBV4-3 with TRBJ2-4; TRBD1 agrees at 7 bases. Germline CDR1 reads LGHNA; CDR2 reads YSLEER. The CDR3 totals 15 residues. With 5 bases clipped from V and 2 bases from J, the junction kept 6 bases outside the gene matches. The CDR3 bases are TGCGCCAGCAGCACTACAGGGGATTCCAAAAACATTCAGTACTTC. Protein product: CASSTTGDSKNIQYF.

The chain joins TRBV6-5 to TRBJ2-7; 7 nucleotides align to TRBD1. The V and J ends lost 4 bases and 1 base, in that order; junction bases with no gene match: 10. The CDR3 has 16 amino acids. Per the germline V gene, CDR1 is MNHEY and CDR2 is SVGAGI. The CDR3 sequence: CASSFSSTGLSYEQYF. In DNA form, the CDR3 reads TGTGCCAGCAGTTTCTCGTCGACAGGGCTATCCTACGAGCAGTACTTC.

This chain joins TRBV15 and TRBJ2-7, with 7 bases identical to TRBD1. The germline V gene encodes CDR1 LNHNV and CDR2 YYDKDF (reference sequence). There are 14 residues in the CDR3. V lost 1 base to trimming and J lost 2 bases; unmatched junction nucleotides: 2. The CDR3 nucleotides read TGTGCCACCAGCAGAGCAGGGGGACCCTACGAGCAGTACTTC. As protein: CATSRAGGPYEQYF.